The TCR beta chain under discussion was sequenced for a study of regulatory T cells in long-lasting Graves disease. Time point denoted: newly diagnosed GD, antithyroid drugs for less than 3 months. Construction of the TCR library relied on RNA isolated from PBMCs. Trimming cost V 5 bases and J 3 bases, with 11 bases left between them. The V gene's germline CDR1 is LGHDT and CDR2 YNNKEL (reference sequence). This CDR3 is 14 amino acids long. With iRepertoire HTBI primers and Arm-PCR of CDR3 regions, TCR beta libraries were built. TCRdb processed the multiplex PCR reads anew with MiXCR; each CDR3 protein has one entry. The profile shows hundreds of thousands of distinct CDR3 sequences, 16% of them singletons. The data also belong to a second study, concerning T cells in Graves' hyperthyroidism and ophthalmopathy.

The receptor was isolated from a woman under 40 with Graves disease. The rearrangement links TRBV3-1 to TRBJ2-1; D is possibly TRBD2 (6 bases). Here the sequenced sample was peripheral blood mononuclear cells (PBMCs), taken at new diagnosis, from a patient treated with antithyroid drugs. The CDR3, as DNA: TGTGCCAGCAGCAGTGCGGGGTACTACAATGAGCAGTTCTTC. It encodes CASSSAGYYNEQFF.